Sequencing of this TCR beta chain was carried out in a study of T cells in Graves' hyperthyroidism and ophthalmopathy. Study conclusions and caveats: Ophthalmopathy, which appeared later, was predicted by the model a median approximately six months before onset.

This clonotype has a count of ten or more. Its specificity is not known. This CDR3 is 13 amino acids long. Trimming removed 10 bases from V and 5 bases from J, with 17 bases in between. Germline V gene data show CDR1 as LNHNV and CDR2 as YYDKDF (reference sequence). It was RNA transcripts that yielded the amplified TCR beta CDR3 regions. The TCR CDR3 was amplified in a first-round RT-PCR using the HTBI primer set. Each CDR3 protein is one row after TCRdb ran MiXCR on the multiplex PCR reads. Of some 800,000 distinct CDR3 sequences in the sample, 38% were seen once. The sequenced sample was blood. The V gene is TRBV15, the J gene TRBJ1-2; TRBD1 might be the D (6 bases). This TCR was recovered from a man younger than 30 with Graves' hyperthyroidism. The CDR3 is CAKSGTKDYGYTF. The CDR3 nucleotides read TGTGCCAAATCCGGGACAAAAGATTATGGCTACACCTTC.